This T cell receptor (beta chain) was recovered during a study of cytomegalovirus exposure and HLA in healthy donors. V gave up 7 bases and J gave up 4 bases; unmatched junction bases: 2. CDR1 and CDR2 (germline): SGHRS, YFSETQ. The CDR3 consists of 12 residues. Primers: 60 Vbeta forward and 13 Jbeta reverse. The protocol was immunoSEQ multiplex PCR, while the TCRdb copy is restricted to in-frame clones and leaves out a portion. The sample comprises some 130,000 clones, approximately 60% of which are singletons, and 1.5% to 2% rests with the top ten. Details on this clone: Its cognate antigen is unknown.

Whole-study findings and limits: Analyses of presence and absence presupposed an approximately uniform sequencing depth across donors.

The rearrangement links TRBV5-1 to TRBJ2-7, with 10 bases lining up with TRBD1. The sequence derives from a human donor in good health. The sequenced sample was PBMCs. In DNA form, the CDR3 reads TGCGCCAGCCAGGGACAGGGGTACGAGCAGTACTTC. It codes for CASQGQGYEQYF. The full variable domain, its missing parts supplied by reference TRBV5-1 and TRBJ2-7, is KAGVTQTPRYLIKTRGQQVTLSCSPISGHRSVSWYQQTPGQGLQFLFEYFSETQRNKGNFPGRFSGRQFSNSRSEMNVSTLELGDSALYLCASQGQGYEQYFGPGTRLTVT.